Listed below are T cell receptor beta chains from one sample, sequenced in a study of vaccination effects on CD4 cells after COVID-19. Their cognate antigens are unknown. Clones were read by immunoSEQ multiplex PCR, and TCRdb kept only the in-frame ones, dropping some. The table includes 74,000 or so clones, about four fifths detected once. The material sequenced was CD4+ T cells from PBMCs cultured with SARS-CoV-2 spike peptides, taken before COVID-19 vaccination. Receptors were obtained from a human donor who received a COVID-19 vaccine. The CDR3 runs from the conserved cysteine through the conserved F or W. D genes are given only for firm matches. Clone size appears in some rows only: once, few, many, or a class for an expanded clone.

TRBJ2-1 - - TRBV4-1 CASSQEVAASSYNEQFF TGCGCCAGCAGCCAAGAGGTGGCCGCGAGCTCCTACAATGAGCAGTTCTTC
TRBJ1-5 - - TRBV12-3/TRBV12-4 CASSFGGNQPQHF TGTGCCAGCAGTTTCGGGGGTAATCAGCCCCAGCATTTT
TRBJ2-2 - - TRBV19 CASSIRQDTGELFF TGTGCCAGTAGTATTCGACAGGACACCGGGGAGCTGTTTTTT
TRBJ2-5 TRBD1 - TRBV29-1 CSVERGRKRGQTQYF TGCAGCGTTGAAAGGGGGCGAAAAAGGGGTCAGACCCAGTACTTC
TRBJ1-2 - few TRBV7-8 CASSLIPNYGYTF TGTGCCAGCAGCCTCATCCCCAACTATGGCTACACCTTC
TRBJ2-6 - - TRBV15 CATSREGDGANVLTF TGTGCCACCAGCAGAGAGGGTGACGGGGCCAACGTCCTGACTTTC
TRBJ2-3 TRBD1 - TRBV19 CASSPGTVALTDTQYF TGTGCCAGTAGTCCCGGGACAGTAGCCCTCACAGATACGCAGTATTTT
TRBJ2-5 - - TRBV6-5 CASTPPGTETQYF TGTGCCAGCACCCCCCCTGGGACGGAGACCCAGTACTTC
TRBJ2-1 TRBD2 - TRBV7-3 CASGTRGNEQFF TGTGCCAGCGGAACGCGGGGGAATGAGCAGTTCTTC
TRBJ2-1 TRBD1 few TRBV5-1 CASSQGTDNEQFF TGCGCCAGCAGCCAAGGGACAGACAATGAGCAGTTCTTC
TRBJ1-4 - - TRBV5-1 CASSLSRNEKLFF TGCGCCAGCAGCTTGAGTAGAAATGAAAAACTGTTTTTT
TRBJ2-2 - - TRBV12-3/TRBV12-4 CASSATGTGELFF TGTGCCAGCAGTGCGACAGGCACCGGGGAGCTGTTTTTT
TRBJ2-3 TRBD2 once TRBV3-1/TRBV3-2 CASSQDLAVDTQYF TGTGCCAGCAGCCAAGATCTAGCGGTAGATACGCAGTATTTT
TRBJ2-1 - once TRBV15 CATSRVVEGIEQFF TGTGCCACCAGCAGAGTTGTGGAAGGGATCGAGCAGTTCTTC
TRBJ2-3 TRBD1 - TRBV27 CASRSPGQGTDTQYF TGTGCCAGCAGATCTCCGGGACAGGGCACAGATACGCAGTATTTT
TRBJ1-3 - few TRBV10-1 CASSSGNTIYF TGCGCCAGCAGTTCTGGAAACACCATATATTTT
TRBJ1-1 - few TRBV30 CAWSTSVDTEAFF TGTGCCTGGAGTACGTCTGTGGACACTGAAGCTTTCTTT